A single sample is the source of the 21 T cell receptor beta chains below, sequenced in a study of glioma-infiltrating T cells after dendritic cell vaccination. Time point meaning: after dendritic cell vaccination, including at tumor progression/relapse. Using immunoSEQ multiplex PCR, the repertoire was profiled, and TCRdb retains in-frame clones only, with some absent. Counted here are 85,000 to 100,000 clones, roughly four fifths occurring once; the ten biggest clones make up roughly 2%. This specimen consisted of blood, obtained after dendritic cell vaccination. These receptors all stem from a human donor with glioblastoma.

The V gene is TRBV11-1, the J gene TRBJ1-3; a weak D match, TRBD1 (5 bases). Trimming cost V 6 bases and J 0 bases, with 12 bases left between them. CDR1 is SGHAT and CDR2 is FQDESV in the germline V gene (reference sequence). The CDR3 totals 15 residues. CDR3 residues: CASRTTATSGNTIYF. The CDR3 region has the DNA TGTGCCAGCAGGACGACAGCGACCTCTGGAAACACCATATATTTT.

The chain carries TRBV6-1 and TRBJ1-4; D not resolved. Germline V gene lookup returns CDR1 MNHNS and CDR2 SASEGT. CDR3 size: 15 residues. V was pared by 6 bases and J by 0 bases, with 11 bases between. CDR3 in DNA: TGTGCCAGCAGACGCACTCTACCAACTAATGAAAAACTGTTTTTT. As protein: CASRRTLPTNEKLFF.

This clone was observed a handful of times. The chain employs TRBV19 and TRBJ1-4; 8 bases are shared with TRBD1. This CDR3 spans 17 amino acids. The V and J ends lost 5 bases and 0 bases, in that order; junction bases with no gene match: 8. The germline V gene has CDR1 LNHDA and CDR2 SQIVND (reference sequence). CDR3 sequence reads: CASSSGQGGSTNEKLFF. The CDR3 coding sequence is TGTGCCAGTAGTTCTGGACAGGGAGGATCAACTAATGAAAAACTGTTTTTT.

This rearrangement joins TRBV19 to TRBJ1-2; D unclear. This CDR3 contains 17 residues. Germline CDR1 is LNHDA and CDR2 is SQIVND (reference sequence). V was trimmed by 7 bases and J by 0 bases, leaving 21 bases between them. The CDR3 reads CASTPRGFSYANYGYTF. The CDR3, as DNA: TGTGCCAGTACCCCTCGGGGTTTCAGCTACGCTAACTATGGCTACACCTTC.

The CDR3 sequence is CAWSPLPGNEQFF. CDR3 in DNA: TGTGCCTGGAGCCCCCTGCCGGGAAATGAGCAGTTCTTC. The chain combines TRBV30 with TRBJ2-1, with a possible D match to TRBD2 (5 bases). Per the germline V gene, CDR1 is GTSNPN and CDR2 is SVGIG (reference sequence). CDR3 size: 13 residues. The germline V and J ends were trimmed by 3 bases and 7 bases, with 13 bases remaining between them. Complete variable domain (other parts from reference TRBV30 and TRBJ2-1): SQTIHQWPATLVQPVGSPLSLECTVEGTSNPNLYWYRQAAGRGLQLLFYSVGIGQISSEVPQNLSASRPQDRQFILSSKKLLLSDSGFYLCAWSPLPGNEQFFGPGTRLTVL.

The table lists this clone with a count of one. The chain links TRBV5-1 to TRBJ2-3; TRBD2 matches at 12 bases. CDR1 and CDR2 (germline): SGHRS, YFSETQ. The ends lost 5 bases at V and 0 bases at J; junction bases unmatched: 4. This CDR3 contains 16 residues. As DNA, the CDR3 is TGCGCCAGCAGGACCGGGACTAGCGGGAGCACAGATACGCAGTATTTT. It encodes CASRTGTSGSTDTQYF.

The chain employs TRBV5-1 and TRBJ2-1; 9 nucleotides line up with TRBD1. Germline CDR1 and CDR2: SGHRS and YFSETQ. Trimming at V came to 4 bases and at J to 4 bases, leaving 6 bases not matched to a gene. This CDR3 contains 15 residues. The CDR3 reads CASSEGQGGYNEQFF. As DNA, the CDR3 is TGCGCCAGCAGCGAGGGACAGGGCGGTTACAATGAGCAGTTCTTC.

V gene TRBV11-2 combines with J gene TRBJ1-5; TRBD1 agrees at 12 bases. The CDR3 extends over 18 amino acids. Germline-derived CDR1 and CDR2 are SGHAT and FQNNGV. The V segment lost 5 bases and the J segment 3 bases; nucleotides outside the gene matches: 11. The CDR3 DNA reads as TGTGCCAGCAGCCCAGGGACAGGGGGCGGAGGTAACAATCAGCCCCAGCATTTT. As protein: CASSPGTGGGGNNQPQHF.

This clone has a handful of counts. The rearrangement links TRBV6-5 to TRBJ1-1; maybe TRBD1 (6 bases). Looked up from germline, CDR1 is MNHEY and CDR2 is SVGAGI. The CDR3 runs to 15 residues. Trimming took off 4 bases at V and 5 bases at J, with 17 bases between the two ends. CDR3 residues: CASSLTTGKGTEAFF. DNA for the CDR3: TGTGCCAGCAGTTTAACTACAGGGAAGGGTACTGAAGCTTTCTTT.

CDR3 region: CASSQTGGETQYF. DNA for the CDR3: TGTGCCAGCAGTCAGACAGGGGGGGAGACCCAGTACTTC. The V and J genes are TRBV6-5 and TRBJ2-5; 9 bases are shared with TRBD1. The CDR3 loop spans 13 amino acids. The V gene's germline CDR1 is MNHEY and CDR2 SVGAGI. The V and J ends lost 5 bases and 5 bases, in that order; junction bases with no gene match: 3.

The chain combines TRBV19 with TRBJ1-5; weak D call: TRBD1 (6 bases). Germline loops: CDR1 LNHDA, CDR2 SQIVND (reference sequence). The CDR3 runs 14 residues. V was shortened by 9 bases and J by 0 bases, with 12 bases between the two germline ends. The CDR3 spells CASSGQYSNQPQHF. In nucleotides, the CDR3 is TGTGCCAGCTCCGGACAGTATAGCAATCAGCCCCAGCATTTT.

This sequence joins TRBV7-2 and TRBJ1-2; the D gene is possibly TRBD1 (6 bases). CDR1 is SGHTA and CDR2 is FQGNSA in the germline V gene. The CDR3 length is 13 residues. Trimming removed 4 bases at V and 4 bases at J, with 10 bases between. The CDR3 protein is CASSSDRTYGYTF. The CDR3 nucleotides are TGTGCCAGCAGCTCCGACAGGACCTATGGCTACACCTTC.

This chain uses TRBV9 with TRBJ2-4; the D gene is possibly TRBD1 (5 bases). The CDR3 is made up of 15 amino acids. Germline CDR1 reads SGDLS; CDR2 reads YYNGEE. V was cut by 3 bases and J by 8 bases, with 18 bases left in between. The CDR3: CASSAQGDSGDIQYF. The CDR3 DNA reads TGTGCCAGCAGCGCGCAGGGCGATTCTGGGGACATTCAGTACTTC.

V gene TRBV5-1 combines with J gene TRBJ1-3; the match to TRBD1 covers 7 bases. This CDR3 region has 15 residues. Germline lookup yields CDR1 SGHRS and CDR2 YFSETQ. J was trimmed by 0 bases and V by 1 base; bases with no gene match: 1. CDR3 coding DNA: TGCGCCAGCAGCTTGACAGGGGCCTCTGGAAACACCATATATTTT. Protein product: CASSLTGASGNTIYF.

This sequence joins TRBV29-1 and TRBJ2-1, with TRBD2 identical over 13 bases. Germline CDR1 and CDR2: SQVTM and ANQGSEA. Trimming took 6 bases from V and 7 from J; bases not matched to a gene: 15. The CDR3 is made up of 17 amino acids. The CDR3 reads CSVQLAGGWPGLNEQFF. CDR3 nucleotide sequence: TGCAGCGTCCAACTAGCGGGAGGGTGGCCCGGCCTTAATGAGCAGTTCTTC.

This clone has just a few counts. CDR3 DNA sequence: TGCAGCGTTCGGACAGGGAGGGACACCGGGGAGCTGTTTTTT. Translated, it gives CSVRTGRDTGELFF. V usage is TRBV29-1 and J usage is TRBJ2-2; tentative D call: TRBD1 (8 bases). From germline, CDR1 is SQVTM and CDR2 ANQGSEA. The CDR3 runs 14 residues. V was shortened by 5 bases and J by 3 bases, with 13 bases between the two germline ends.

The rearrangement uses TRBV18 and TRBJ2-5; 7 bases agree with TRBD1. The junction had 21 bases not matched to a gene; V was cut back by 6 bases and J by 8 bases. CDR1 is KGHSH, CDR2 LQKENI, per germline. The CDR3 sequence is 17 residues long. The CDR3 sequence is CASSPEGAATGIGTQYF. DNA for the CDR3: TGTGCCAGCTCCCCAGAGGGGGCCGCCACAGGCATCGGAACCCAGTACTTC.

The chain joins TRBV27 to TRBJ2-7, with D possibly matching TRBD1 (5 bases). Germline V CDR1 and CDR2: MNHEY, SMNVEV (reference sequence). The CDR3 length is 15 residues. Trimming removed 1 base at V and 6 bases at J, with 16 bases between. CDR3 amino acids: CASSLFTGLPPEQYF. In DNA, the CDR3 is TGTGCCAGCAGTTTATTCACAGGCCTCCCCCCCGAGCAGTACTTC.

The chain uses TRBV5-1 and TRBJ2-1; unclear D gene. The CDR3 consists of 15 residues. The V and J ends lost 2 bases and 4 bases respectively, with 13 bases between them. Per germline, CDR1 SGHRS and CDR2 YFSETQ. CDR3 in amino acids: CASSFTDITYNEQFF. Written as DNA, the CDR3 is TGCGCCAGCAGCTTTACAGATATCACTTACAATGAGCAGTTCTTC.

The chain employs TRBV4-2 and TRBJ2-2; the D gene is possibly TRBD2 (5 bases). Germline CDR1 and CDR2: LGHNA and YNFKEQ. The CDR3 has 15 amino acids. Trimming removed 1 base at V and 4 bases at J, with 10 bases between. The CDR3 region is CASSQADYTTGELFF. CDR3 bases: TGTGCCAGCAGCCAAGCCGACTATACCACCGGGGAGCTGTTTTTT.

CDR3 sequence: CASSSGAVEQFF. The CDR3 region has the DNA TGTGCCAGCAGCTCCGGTGCGGTAGAGCAGTTCTTC. This rearrangement joins TRBV7-6 to TRBJ2-1; D is ambiguous. CDR3 length: 12 residues. The germline V gene encodes CDR1 SGHVS and CDR2 FNYEAQ. V was pared by 4 bases and J by 10 bases, with 11 bases between.